A single sample gave rise to the 25 T cell receptor beta chains below, sequenced in a study of T cell responses to AZD1222 COVID-19 vaccine. Repertoires were generated with immunoSEQ multiplex PCR, while TCRdb's copy carries only in-frame clones and drops some. Seen here are around 120,000 clones, about 90% observed once, and the top ten hold 7.5% to 9.5%. The sample was peripheral blood, taken on day 0 of AZD1222 vaccination. These receptor sequences come from an adult in good health.

This chain joins TRBV20-1 and TRBJ2-1; perhaps D is TRBD1 or TRBD2 (6 bases each). Trimming shortened V by 3 bases and J by 8 bases, and 11 bases separated the two germline ends. CDR1 and CDR2 from the germline V gene are DFQATT and SNEGSKA (reference sequence). CDR3 length: 12 amino acids. CDR3 sequence reads: CSASVGGDEQFF. The DNA of the CDR3 is TGCAGTGCTAGTGTCGGGGGCGATGAGCAGTTCTTC.

This clone appeared a few times. This rearrangement joins TRBV18 to TRBJ1-1, with 7 bases matching TRBD1. The CDR3 sequence is 15 residues long. Germline CDR1 KGHSH, CDR2 LQKENI. The V and J ends lost 3 bases and 6 bases, in that order; junction bases with no gene match: 10. In nucleotides, the CDR3 is TGTGCCAGCTCACCGGCCCACAGGGGTGGCGCTGAAGCTTTCTTT. It encodes CASSPAHRGGAEAFF.

The rearrangement uses TRBV12-3 or TRBV12-4 and TRBJ1-1; no clear D gene. Trimming shortened V by 3 bases and J by 1 base, and 6 bases separated the two germline ends. This CDR3 has 13 amino acids. The CDR3 DNA reads TGTGCCAGCAGTTTCGGGGAGAACACTGAAGCTTTCTTT. Amino acid sequence: CASSFGENTEAFF.

The chain is built from TRBV5-5 and TRBJ2-1, with 7 bases identical to TRBD1. This CDR3 region has 13 residues. Trimming removed 4 bases from V and 9 bases from J; junction bases left unmatched: 7. Germline CDR1 is SGHKS and CDR2 is YYEKEE (reference sequence). CDR3 amino acids: CASSLAPGGEQFF. The CDR3 DNA reads as TGTGCCAGCAGCCTAGCCCCAGGGGGTGAGCAGTTCTTC.

The chain couples TRBV18 to TRBJ2-3; 7 bases map to TRBD2. CDR1 and CDR2 from the germline V gene are KGHSH and LQKENI. The V segment lost 3 bases and the J segment 0 bases; nucleotides outside the gene matches: 3. The CDR3 runs to 15 residues. As DNA, the CDR3 is TGTGCCAGCTCACCTCCGGGGGGAAGCACAGATACGCAGTATTTT. Translation gives CASSPPGGSTDTQYF.

As to this clone: This sample also contains other DNA sequences that code for the same CDR3. This sequence joins TRBV12-3 or TRBV12-4 and TRBJ1-1; possible D gene TRBD1, 5 bases. V lost 5 bases to trimming and J lost 2 bases, with 9 bases between them. This CDR3 comprises 13 residues. The CDR3 nucleotides are TGTGCCAGCAGTCTCCAGGGTAACACTGAAGCTTTCTTT. This sequence encodes CASSLQGNTEAFF.

The CDR3 reads CASSLFGPYGYTF. CDR3 in DNA: TGTGCCAGCAGCTTATTTGGGCCCTATGGCTACACCTTC. The V gene is TRBV7-2, the J gene TRBJ1-2, with no clear D. The CDR3 sequence is 13 residues long. Trimming took 2 bases from V and 4 from J, leaving 8 bases between them. Per the germline V gene, CDR1 is SGHTA and CDR2 is FQGNSA.

This chain connects TRBV27 to TRBJ2-2; D is undetermined. Trimming shortened V by 8 bases and J by 8 bases, and 6 bases separated the two germline ends. Germline V lookup: CDR1 MNHEY, CDR2 SMNVEV (reference sequence). The CDR3 runs to 10 residues. The CDR3 loop is CASYDGELFF. Here the CDR3 DNA reads TGTGCCAGCTACGATGGGGAGCTGTTTTTT.

V gene TRBV2 combines with J gene TRBJ1-1; TRBD1 aligns across 11 bases. The germline V gene has CDR1 SNHLY and CDR2 FYNNEI. Losses at the gene ends were 8 bases for V and 4 bases for J; bases not matched to a gene: 12. The CDR3 is 16 amino acids. The CDR3 bases are TGTGCCAGCGAAAGGGGGTGGACAGGGGGCAGCACTGAAGCTTTCTTT. It yields the protein CASERGWTGGSTEAFF. The full variable domain, with the rest looked up from reference TRBV2 and TRBJ1-1, is EPEVTQTPSHQVTQMGQEVILRCVPISNHLYFYWYRQILGQKVEFLVSFYNNEISEKSEIFDDQFSVERPDGSNFTLKIRSTKLEDSAMYFCASERGWTGGSTEAFFGQGTRLTVV.

This chain links TRBV2 with TRBJ2-1, with D possibly TRBD1 on 6 matching bases. The germline gives CDR1 SNHLY, CDR2 FYNNEI. This CDR3 contains 14 residues. V lost 6 bases and J lost 5, with 14 bases in between. The CDR3 region is CASSPGQLNNEQFF. The CDR3 nucleotides are TGTGCCAGCAGCCCAGGACAGCTCAACAATGAGCAGTTCTTC.

The table lists this clone with a few counts. The chain couples TRBV9 to TRBJ1-1, with unresolved D. V shed 2 bases and J shed 5 bases, with 13 bases lying between them. The CDR3 is 14 residues long. Germline-derived CDR1 and CDR2 are SGDLS and YYNGEE. The CDR3 loop reads CASSVNDGSTEAFF. The CDR3 DNA is TGTGCCAGCAGCGTTAACGATGGGAGTACTGAAGCTTTCTTT.

This rearrangement joins TRBV7-3 to TRBJ2-1, with 14 bases fitting TRBD2. CDR3 length equals 16 residues. Germline V gene data show CDR1 as SGHTA and CDR2 as FQGTGA. After removal of 5 bases from V and 12 bases from J, the junction contained 12 bases not matched to a gene. CDR3 DNA sequence: TGTGCCAGCAGCCACGATGGGACTAGCGGGGGAGGAGGGCAGTTCTTC. This translates into CASSHDGTSGGGGQFF.

The chain couples TRBV6-4 to TRBJ2-1; 7 nucleotides agree with TRBD2. Germline trimming cut 5 bases from V and 7 bases from J; bases unmatched to any gene: 17. Looked up from germline, CDR1 is MRHNA and CDR2 is SNTAGT. The CDR3 contains 17 residues. CDR3 DNA sequence: TGTGCCAGCAGTCTAGGGACCTACGGCGGGGGTTCAAATGAGCAGTTCTTC. This codes for CASSLGTYGGGSNEQFF.

The rearrangement uses TRBV6-5 and TRBJ2-1, with TRBD2 matching 12 bases. V dropped 7 bases and J dropped 6; count of bases not matched to a gene: 7. CDR1 and CDR2 from the germline V gene are MNHEY and SVGAGI. This CDR3 is built from 15 residues. In nucleotides, the CDR3 is TGTGCCAGCAACCCGACTAGCGGGAGAATCAATGAGCAGTTCTTC. It specifies CASNPTSGRINEQFF.

The rearrangement joins TRBV28 to TRBJ1-5; weak D call: TRBD1 (5 bases). Deletions cut 3 bases from V and 6 bases from J, with 18 bases between. The CDR3 runs to 16 residues. The V gene's germline CDR1 is MDHEN and CDR2 SYDVKM. The CDR3 DNA reads as TGTGCCAGCAGTTTGGGGCAGAACTGGGATATTCAGCCCCAGCATTTT. Protein: CASSLGQNWDIQPQHF. Together with reference TRBV28 and TRBJ1-5, the CDR3 gives the full variable domain: DVKVTQSSRYLVKRTGEKVFLECVQDMDHENMFWYRQDPGLGLRLIYFSYDVKMKEKGDIPEGYSVSREKKERFSLILESASTNQTSMYLCASSLGQNWDIQPQHFGDGTRLSIL.

This clone was picked up a small number of times. The chain joins TRBV19 to TRBJ2-1; TRBD2 aligns across 8 bases. V shed 7 bases, J shed 0 bases, and the junction held 11 bases outside the gene matches. This CDR3 region has 17 residues. Germline CDR1 and CDR2: LNHDA and SQIVND (reference sequence). In DNA form, the CDR3 reads TGTGCCAGTAATGAGCGGGAGTTCATAAGCTCCTACAATGAGCAGTTCTTC. This sequence encodes CASNEREFISSYNEQFF. The full variable domain, in which reference TRBV19 and TRBJ2-1 provide the parts outside the CDR3, is DGGITQSPKYLFRKEGQNVTLSCEQNLNHDAMYWYRQDPGQGLRLIYYSQIVNDFQKGDIAEGYSVSREKKESFPLTVTSAQKNPTAFYLCASNEREFISSYNEQFFGPGTRLTVL.

The chain links TRBV5-1 to TRBJ2-7; 9 nucleotides line up with TRBD1. The germline gives CDR1 SGHRS, CDR2 YFSETQ. Trimming cost V 4 bases and J 7 bases; bases outside gene matches: 9. The CDR3 runs 14 residues. CDR3 sequence: CASSDGYRGREQYF. As DNA, the CDR3 is TGCGCCAGCAGCGACGGATACAGGGGGCGGGAGCAGTACTTC. The full variable domain, in which reference TRBV5-1 and TRBJ2-7 provide the parts outside the CDR3, is KAGVTQTPRYLIKTRGQQVTLSCSPISGHRSVSWYQQTPGQGLQFLFEYFSETQRNKGNFPGRFSGRQFSNSRSEMNVSTLELGDSALYLCASSDGYRGREQYFGPGTRLTVT.

This CDR3 reads CASSLHGAGPGANVLTF. The DNA for the CDR3 is TGTGCCAGCAGCCTCCACGGGGCAGGCCCTGGGGCCAACGTCCTGACTTTC. The rearrangement joins TRBV3-1 (or the pseudogene TRBV3-2) to TRBJ2-6; D may match TRBD1 or TRBD2 (5 bases each). Looked up from germline, CDR1 is LGHDT and CDR2 is YNNKEL (reference sequence). Deletions cut 4 bases from V and 2 bases from J, with 15 bases between. This CDR3 is built from 17 residues.

The gene calls are TRBV28 and TRBJ1-2; no definite D call. Trimming removed 4 bases from V and 6 bases from J, with 24 bases in between. From germline, CDR1 is MDHEN and CDR2 SYDVKM. The CDR3 has 17 residues. The CDR3: CASSSMGGGPSLNGYTF. CDR3 nucleotides: TGTGCCAGCAGTTCCATGGGAGGAGGACCCAGCCTTAATGGCTACACCTTC.

This chain connects TRBV11-2 to TRBJ2-1, with D hard to call. Germline V CDR1 and CDR2: SGHAT, FQNNGV. V lost 0 bases and J 0 bases, leaving 9 bases between the germline ends. This CDR3 is built from 16 residues. CDR3 DNA sequence: TGTGCCAGCAGCTTAGATCCAGCCAGCTCCTACAATGAGCAGTTCTTC. It translates to CASSLDPASSYNEQFF.

The rearrangement links TRBV14 to TRBJ2-1, with 8 positions matching TRBD1. Germline assignment: CDR1 SGHDN and CDR2 FVKESK. V shed 9 bases and J 5 bases; nucleotides not matched to a gene: 9. The CDR3 spans 14 residues. This chain's CDR3 is CASKQGEFNNEQFF. DNA of the CDR3: TGTGCCAGTAAACAGGGGGAATTTAACAATGAGCAGTTCTTC.

The genes are TRBV28 and TRBJ2-2, with 7 bases identical to TRBD2. With V trimmed by 10 bases and J by 5 bases, 16 bases remained unmatched. This CDR3 has 16 residues. Germline V CDR1 and CDR2: MDHEN, SYDVKM. CDR3: CATLGLADRWTGELFF. Written as DNA, the CDR3 is TGTGCCACCCTCGGGCTAGCGGACCGGTGGACCGGGGAGCTGTTTTTT.

This chain links TRBV6-5 with TRBJ1-6; D unresolved. This CDR3 contains 16 residues. V lost 0 bases and J lost 7, with 13 bases in between. Germline V lookup: CDR1 MNHEY, CDR2 SVGAGI. CDR3 nucleotide sequence: TGTGCCAGCAGTTACTCAATGGTCACGGGAAATTCACCCCTCCACTTT. Its translation is CASSYSMVTGNSPLHF.

The V call is TRBV5-1, the J call TRBJ2-2, with no clear D. V was trimmed by 0 bases and J by 3 bases, leaving 6 bases between them. CDR3 length: 14 amino acids. CDR1 is SGHRS, CDR2 YFSETQ, per germline. CDR3 in DNA: TGCGCCAGCAGCTTGGACGGGCACACCGGGGAGCTGTTTTTT. Translation: CASSLDGHTGELFF.

The V call is TRBV7-9, the J call TRBJ1-3; unclear D gene. The germline CDR1 and CDR2 sequences are SEHNR and FQNEAQ (reference sequence). With 2 bases removed from V and 4 bases from J, the gap between germline ends came to 3 bases. The CDR3 has 12 amino acids. The CDR3 here is CASSLLGNTIYF. For the CDR3, the DNA is TGTGCCAGCAGCTTATTAGGAAACACCATATATTTT.